Following are 17 T cell receptor beta chains from one sample sequenced in a study of spatial heterogeneity in lung cancer. TCRdb redid the calling of the 5' RACE reads with MiXCR, one entry per CDR3 protein. Among about 92,000 distinct CDR3 sequences listed, about 12% were seen once. Described time point: sample taken at primary tumor resection. Source: PBMCs, taken at surgery. These receptors were obtained from a male donor with early-stage non-small cell lung cancer.

This clonotype has at least ten counts. The chain couples TRBV28 to TRBJ2-7; 7 nucleotides line up with TRBD1. This CDR3 region has 15 residues. Losses at the gene ends were 5 bases for V and 3 bases for J; bases not matched to a gene: 10. The germline CDR1 and CDR2 sequences are MDHEN and SYDVKM. In nucleotides, the CDR3 is TGTGCCAGCAGTCTATTGACAGGGAACGGCTACGAGCAGTACTTC. Its protein product is CASSLLTGNGYEQYF.

This clonotype was detected only a few times. This chain uses TRBV10-2 with TRBJ2-7; possible D gene TRBD1, 7 bases. The germline V and J ends were trimmed by 5 bases and 6 bases, with 20 bases remaining between them. The germline V gene has CDR1 WSHSY and CDR2 SAAADI. The CDR3 extends over 15 amino acids. CDR3 nucleotide sequence: TGCGCCAGCAGTCTCGCGGGCCGCAGGGGGGTCGAGCAGTACTTC. Translating gives CASSLAGRRGVEQYF.

The chain's CDR3 is CASSWVGPTNTEAFF. DNA of the CDR3: TGTGCCAGCAGTTGGGTGGGACCGACGAACACTGAAGCTTTCTTT. The chain uses TRBV6-6 and TRBJ1-1; TRBD1 might be the D (5 bases). The CDR3 is 15 amino acids. Trimming took off 4 bases at V and 1 base at J, with 13 bases between the two ends. Germline V gene lookup returns CDR1 MNHNY and CDR2 SVGAGI (reference sequence).

This clonotype was observed at least ten times. The V call is TRBV10-3, the J call TRBJ2-2; the match to TRBD2 covers 8 bases. The CDR3 is made up of 18 amino acids. Unmatched junction bases numbered 15, after V lost 6 bases and J lost 3 bases. Germline lookup yields CDR1 ENHRY and CDR2 SYGVKD. The CDR3 sequence: CAISGVSPGGVDTGELFF. The CDR3 region has the DNA TGTGCCATCAGCGGGGTATCGCCGGGAGGGGTCGACACCGGGGAGCTGTTTTTT.

The table lists this clonotype with a few counts. For the CDR3, the DNA is TGCGCCAGCAGCTCGTTACCGCAGGACTCAGGCACAGATACGCAGTATTTT. Its protein product is CASSSLPQDSGTDTQYF. The chain is built from TRBV5-1 and TRBJ2-3; TRBD2 is a possible D gene (5 bases). CDR3 length: 17 amino acids. With 3 bases removed from V and 1 base from J, the gap between germline ends came to 18 bases. Germline CDR1 SGHRS, CDR2 YFSETQ.

Only a few counts were recorded for this clonotype. The rearrangement joins TRBV10-3 to TRBJ1-2; D not resolved. The germline V gene encodes CDR1 ENHRY and CDR2 SYGVKD. CDR3 size: 12 residues. Trimming took off 4 bases at V and 3 bases at J, with 6 bases between the two ends. The CDR3 is CAISGGDYGYTF. CDR3 nucleotides: TGTGCCATCAGTGGGGGAGACTATGGCTACACCTTC.

This sequence joins TRBV5-8 and TRBJ2-5; the D gene is possibly TRBD1 (5 bases). CDR1 is SGHTS, CDR2 YDEGEE, per germline. The ends were cut back, 2 bases at V and 5 bases at J, with 10 bases in the middle. The CDR3 is made up of 13 amino acids. The CDR3 is CASSFQGSETQYF. The CDR3 DNA follows: TGTGCCAGCAGCTTCCAGGGCTCGGAGACCCAGTACTTC.

This chain links TRBV7-2 with TRBJ2-1; D is possibly TRBD1 or TRBD2 (5 bases each). The CDR3 runs to 15 residues. Per germline, CDR1 SGHTA and CDR2 FQGNSA. V shed 1 base and J shed 7 bases, with 14 bases lying between them. This CDR3 is CASSLDFGARNEQFF. CDR3 DNA: TGTGCCAGCAGCTTAGATTTCGGGGCGCGGAATGAGCAGTTCTTC.

This clonotype was detected ten times or more. This rearrangement joins TRBV28 to TRBJ2-7; D might be TRBD1 (5 bases). The CDR3 contains 14 residues. Per germline, CDR1 MDHEN and CDR2 SYDVKM. The ends were cut back, 5 bases at V and 2 bases at J, with 13 bases in the middle. CDR3 coding DNA: TGTGCCAGCAGTCTAACCCCGGACACCTACGAGCAGTACTTC. Its translation is CASSLTPDTYEQYF.

This clonotype was counted a single time. J is TRBJ2-6 and V is TRBV12-3 or TRBV12-4; D gene ambiguous. There are 14 residues in the CDR3. Trimming pared 5 bases from V and 0 bases from J, leaving 5 bases between. The CDR3 DNA sequence: TGTGCCAGCAGTCCACACTCTGGGGCCAACGTCCTGACTTTC. Amino acids: CASSPHSGANVLTF.

The chain links TRBV28 to TRBJ1-1, with D perhaps matching TRBD1 (6 bases). The V gene lost 5 bases and the J gene lost 3 bases, with 7 bases spanning the gap. CDR1 MDHEN and CDR2 SYDVKM come from the germline V gene. The CDR3 has 12 amino acids. CDR3 loop: CASSPGDTEAFF. The CDR3, as DNA: TGTGCCAGCAGTCCAGGGGACACTGAAGCTTTCTTT.

This clonotype was seen a handful of times. The chain uses TRBV20-1 and TRBJ2-3; D tentatively reads TRBD1 or TRBD2 (6 bases each). The CDR3 length is 14 residues. With 3 bases removed from V and 0 bases from J, the gap between germline ends came to 10 bases. Germline values: CDR1 DFQATT, CDR2 SNEGSKA (reference sequence). Here the CDR3 DNA reads TGCAGTGCTAGCGGGGGCCCTAGCACAGATACGCAGTATTTT. This gives the protein CSASGGPSTDTQYF.

This clonotype has only a few counts. The chain uses TRBV5-4 and TRBJ1-3, with D maybe TRBD1 (5 bases). Germline CDR1 SGHNT, CDR2 YYREEE (reference sequence). The CDR3 has 15 residues. V was clipped by 4 bases and J by 0 bases, with 11 bases between them. Here the CDR3 DNA reads TGTGCCAGCAGCCTCCCCACAGGCTCTGGAAACACCATATATTTT. Its protein product is CASSLPTGSGNTIYF.

In this sample, this clonotype turned up a few times. The chain recombines TRBV6-6 with TRBJ2-3; TRBD2 agrees at 8 bases. From germline, CDR1 is MNHNY and CDR2 SVGAGI (reference sequence). The CDR3 totals 14 residues. Germline trimming cut 6 bases from V and 1 base from J; bases unmatched to any gene: 3. In DNA, the CDR3 is TGTGCCAGCAGGGGAGCGGGGGGCACAGATACGCAGTATTTT. Encoded protein: CASRGAGGTDTQYF.

This clonotype was seen more than once but under ten times. CDR3 sequence (DNA): TGTGCCACCAGCAGAGATTCGAGGCAGACCCAGTACTTC. Its protein is CATSRDSRQTQYF. This chain uses TRBV15 with TRBJ2-5; D gene unclear. The CDR3 sequence is 13 residues long. V lost 0 bases, J lost 6 bases, and 8 bases lay in between. Looked up from germline, CDR1 is LNHNV and CDR2 is YYDKDF (reference sequence).

There are many counts of this clonotype. The chain couples TRBV14 to TRBJ2-1, with D perhaps matching TRBD2 (5 bases). Germline CDR1 reads SGHDN; CDR2 reads FVKESK. The CDR3 sequence is 14 residues long. Trimming cost V 1 base and J 6 bases, with 10 bases left between them. In DNA form, the CDR3 reads TGTGCCAGCAGCCAAGCCCGGACTGGCAATGAGCAGTTCTTC. Translated, it gives CASSQARTGNEQFF.

The chain is built from TRBV6-6 and TRBJ2-1; D is ambiguous. Trimming shortened V by 0 bases and J by 0 bases, and 6 bases separated the two germline ends. CDR1 is MNHNY and CDR2 is SVGAGI in the germline V gene (reference sequence). The CDR3 has 15 residues. CDR3 residues: CASSYSQSSYNEQFF. CDR3 bases: TGTGCCAGCAGTTACTCCCAGAGCTCCTACAATGAGCAGTTCTTC.